This is a list of T cell receptor beta chains from one sample in a study of vaccination effects on CD4 cells after COVID-19. Clones were sequenced by immunoSEQ multiplex PCR, and TCRdb holds only the in-frame ones, with some missing. The sample consists of approximately 37,000 clones, 65% to 75% of them appearing once. No antigen is known for these receptors. The sample here was CD4+ T cells from PBMCs cultured without peptide, taken before COVID-19 vaccination. These receptors were obtained from a human donor who received a COVID-19 vaccine. Both conserved end residues are part of each CDR3. The D gene is left open where the match is weak. The size of a clone is reported for some rows only, either as once, few or many, or as a class for expanded clones.

cdr3_length j_call v_call d_call clone_size cdr3_aa cdr3_nt
13 TRBJ1-2 TRBV28 . . CASSMIDRNGYTF TGTGCCAGCAGCATGATCGACAGAAATGGCTACACCTTC
15 TRBJ2-3 TRBV4-2 . once CASSQRFRGGDTQYF TGTGCCAGCAGCCAAAGGTTCAGGGGTGGGGATACGCAGTATTTT
14 TRBJ2-1 TRBV7-9 . . CASSLGQLANEQFF TGTGCCAGCAGCTTAGGCCAGCTAGCGAATGAGCAGTTCTTC
12 TRBJ2-1 TRBV6-5 . . CASTGPNNEQFF TGTGCCAGCACGGGTCCGAACAATGAGCAGTTCTTC
14 TRBJ2-1 TRBV19 . few CASSTGPSGREQFF TGTGCCAGTAGTACCGGGCCCTCGGGCCGGGAGCAGTTCTTC
14 TRBJ2-5 TRBV4-1 . once CASSHRVGERAQYF TGCGCCAGCAGCCATAGAGTAGGAGAGAGGGCCCAGTACTTC
16 TRBJ2-3 TRBV6-1 TRBD2 . CASSATSGRALDTQYF TGTGCCAGCAGTGCGACTAGCGGGAGGGCCTTAGATACGCAGTATTTT
14 TRBJ2-3 TRBV5-6 . . CASSPGSLTDTQYF TGTGCCAGCAGCCCCGGGAGTCTCACAGATACGCAGTATTTT
13 TRBJ2-1 TRBV2 . . CASRTTGRTEQFF TGTGCCAGCAGGACCACGGGACGGACAGAGCAGTTCTTC
14 TRBJ1-2 TRBV4-2 TRBD1 . CASSQQGADYGYTF TGTGCCAGCAGCCAACAGGGGGCGGACTATGGCTACACCTTC
13 TRBJ1-2 TRBV7-2 . few CASSLALDRGYTF TGTGCCAGCAGCTTAGCGCTGGACCGGGGCTACACCTTC
15 TRBJ1-5 TRBV27 TRBD1 few CASSFRDRENQPQHF TGTGCCAGCAGTTTTCGCGACAGGGAGAATCAGCCCCAGCATTTT
13 TRBJ1-4 TRBV2 TRBD1 . CASGQARDEKLFF TGTGCCAGCGGACAGGCACGGGATGAAAAACTGTTTTTT
10 TRBJ2-1 TRBV7-2 . . CASGRNEQFF TGTGCCAGCGGGAGGAATGAGCAGTTCTTC
15 TRBJ2-7 TRBV28 TRBD2 . CASSLWTGGTYEQYF TGTGCCAGCAGTTTATGGACGGGAGGAACCTACGAGCAGTACTTC
15 TRBJ1-4 TRBV19 TRBD1 . CASSPDRTTNEKLFF TGTGCCAGTAGCCCGGACAGGACAACTAATGAAAAACTGTTTTTT
17 TRBJ2-1 TRBV7-9 TRBD2 . CASSFSPSGGSYNEQFF TGTGCCAGCAGCTTTAGCCCTAGCGGGGGCTCCTACAATGAGCAGTTCTTC
16 TRBJ2-1 TRBV5-1 . . CASSLARGSGYNEQFF TGCGCCAGCAGCTTGGCGAGAGGAAGCGGTTACAATGAGCAGTTCTTC
14 TRBJ2-7 TRBV30 TRBD1 . CAWRARTGGYEQYF TGTGCCTGGAGAGCACGGACAGGGGGTTACGAGCAGTACTTC
14 TRBJ2-7 TRBV6-2/TRBV6-3 . . CASSTEGGLYEQYF TGTGCCAGCAGTACGGAGGGGGGGCTCTACGAGCAGTACTTC
13 TRBJ1-1 TRBV11-2 . . CASAERLHTEAFF TGTGCCAGCGCCGAGCGGCTCCACACTGAAGCTTTCTTT
16 TRBJ1-2 TRBV12-5 TRBD1 few CASGLYPTGQANGYTF TGTGCTAGTGGTTTGTATCCGACAGGGCAGGCGAATGGCTACACCTTC
13 TRBJ1-1 TRBV6-5 . . CASSQTVNTEAFF TGTGCCAGCAGCCAGACGGTGAACACTGAAGCTTTCTTT
17 TRBJ2-1 TRBV7-2 TRBD2 . CASSLARLAGGGGEQFF TGTGCCAGCAGCTTAGCCCGACTAGCGGGAGGGGGCGGGGAGCAGTTCTTC
14 TRBJ1-2 TRBV6-1 . . CASSDIRQGDGYTF TGTGCCAGCAGTGATATCCGTCAGGGTGACGGCTACACCTTC
16 TRBJ1-5 TRBV28 TRBD1 once CASSFLGQGGGQPQHF TGTGCCAGCAGTTTCCTAGGACAGGGAGGAGGGCAGCCCCAGCATTTT
16 TRBJ2-1 TRBV5-1 . once CASSLSSSISYNEQFF TGCGCCAGCAGCTTAAGTTCCTCCATAAGCTACAATGAGCAGTTCTTC
15 TRBJ2-7 TRBV10-2 . . CASSDLGLGPYEQYF TGCGCCAGCAGTGATCTCGGTTTAGGGCCTTACGAGCAGTACTTC
17 TRBJ2-3 TRBV28 TRBD2 . CASSPRLLAGATDTQYF TGTGCCAGCAGCCCACGTCTACTAGCGGGAGCCACAGATACGCAGTATTTT
16 TRBJ2-7 TRBV5-1 TRBD2 . CASSGLAGGISYEQYF TGCGCCAGCAGCGGACTAGCGGGAGGGATATCCTACGAGCAGTACTTC
13 TRBJ2-7 TRBV5-1 . . CASSLYGSYEQYF TGCGCCAGCAGCTTGTACGGTTCCTACGAGCAGTACTTC
16 TRBJ2-1 TRBV11-3 TRBD2 few CASSLDSGGARNEQFF TGTGCCAGCAGCTTAGACAGCGGGGGGGCACGTAATGAGCAGTTCTTC
15 TRBJ2-7 TRBV28 . . CASSSPGRSPYEQYF TGTGCCAGCAGTTCCCCGGGCCGATCCCCCTACGAGCAGTACTTC
17 TRBJ1-1 TRBV21-1 . . CASSIHSPGPQNTEAFF TGTGCCAGCAGCATCCACTCCCCGGGCCCCCAGAACACTGAAGCTTTCTTT
14 TRBJ1-2 TRBV11-2 . few CASSLSQGPYGYTF TGTGCCAGCAGCTTGTCTCAGGGGCCCTATGGCTACACCTTC
15 TRBJ2-7 TRBV24-1 . few CATSEQNGVYEEQYF TGTGCCACCAGTGAACAGAATGGCGTCTACGAGGAGCAGTACTTC
13 TRBJ1-5 TRBV11-2 . once CASSLEGPTAQHF TGTGCCAGCAGCTTAGAGGGTCCCACAGCCCAGCATTTT
16 TRBJ1-5 TRBV15 . . CATSRGGEYSNQPQHF TGTGCCACCAGCAGAGGGGGGGAATATAGCAATCAGCCCCAGCATTTT
12 TRBJ1-2 TRBV12-3/TRBV12-4 . . CASSFPGGGYTF TGTGCCAGCAGTTTTCCGGGGGGAGGCTACACCTTC
19 TRBJ2-7 TRBV24-1 TRBD1 . CATSRPGTGKSNAVYEQYF TGTGCCACCAGCCGACCCGGGACAGGGAAAAGTAATGCGGTCTACGAGCAGTACTTC
15 TRBJ1-5 TRBV28 . . CASSPPGHSNQPQHF TGTGCCAGCAGCCCCCCCGGCCATAGCAATCAGCCCCAGCATTTT
15 TRBJ2-3 TRBV7-2 TRBD2 once CASSFLAGGPDTQYF TGTGCCAGCAGCTTCCTAGCGGGGGGCCCAGATACGCAGTATTTT
13 TRBJ2-2 TRBV30 TRBD1 . CASTGYPTGELFF TGTGCCTCGACAGGGTACCCCACCGGGGAGCTGTTTTTT
14 TRBJ2-3 TRBV28 TRBD2 . CASSEREWGDTQYF TGTGCCAGCAGTGAGCGGGAGTGGGGAGATACGCAGTATTTT
16 TRBJ1-2 TRBV6-2/TRBV6-3 TRBD1 . CASSTRDRGQVYGYTF TGTGCCAGCAGTACCCGGGACAGGGGGCAGGTCTATGGCTACACCTTC
15 TRBJ2-7 TRBV28 . . CASSSPGARIYEQYF TGTGCCAGCAGTTCCCCGGGGGCGAGGATCTACGAGCAGTACTTC
13 TRBJ2-3 TRBV28 . . CASRAGITDTQYF TGTGCCAGCAGGGCAGGGATAACAGATACGCAGTATTTT
14 TRBJ1-6 TRBV5-1 . medium-sized CASRSPGSHSPLHF TGCGCCAGCAGGTCTCCAGGGAGCCATTCACCCCTCCACTTT